The following is a T cell receptor (beta chain) sequence with its context. Its antigen specificity is not known. Per-base qualities were not stored, and no clone one base away is much larger. These data come from a study of blood T cell repertoires in COVID-19 (dated by TCRdb to the early 2020s). Background for the entire study: Samples covering the acute and convalescent phases of COVID-19 were provided by collaborators in the United States, Italy and Spain. The material from the prospective study consisted of cDNA or gDNA derived from T cells, B-cell-depleted T cells, or PBMCs. The dataset comprised deeply sampled blood TCRbeta repertoires from subjects exposed to, actively infected with, or recovered from COVID-19. The repertoires were made available in a free public database intended to serve as a resource for research on the immune response to SARS-CoV-2. Samples were obtained from the ongoing ImmuneRACE study (first 160 participants) and from over a thousand subjects provided by 6 global collaborators. Nearly every sample came with metadata listing a de-identified subject ID, COVID-19 status, age in years and sex. Where available, HLA class I and class II types were obtained from metadata supplied by the sample provider rather than from assay-based typing.

TCRbeta CDR3 regions were amplified from genomic DNA by means of the immunoSEQ Assay, a bias-controlled multiplex PCR. Per the source publication's procedure: Within the assay, amplification of reference gene primers was used to estimate how many nucleated cells each sample contained. Sequence reads were collapsed and filtered to measure the absolute abundance of every unique TCRbeta CDR3 rearrangement. For each sample, productive Simpson clonality was calculated by taking the square root of Simpson's diversity index across productive rearrangements. TCRdb limited this immuneACCESS table to in-frame rearrangements with V and J called. A share of clones is missing; checked studies link under half to unresolved V genes, and the rest is unexplained. V, J and clone size reflect that table, while D and trimming were determined from the DNA. Within this sample are approximately 170,000 clones, with more than 75% of them counted one time only. The ten largest clones add up to roughly a sixth of the sample.

Each collaborating institution followed its own protocols to collect whole blood in K2EDTA tubes. For TCRbeta analysis, collaborators shipped samples in one of three forms: frozen whole blood, isolated PBMCs, or DNA extracted from either of those sample types. Trimming costs V 5 bases and J 3 bases, and their ends lie 16 bases apart. CDR1 and CDR2 were assigned from the germline V gene as SNHLY and FYNNEI. The cysteine opens and the phenylalanine closes a CDR3 of 15 amino acids. Of all the DNA, just the CDR3 is kept, 45 bases in frame from base 1. Results the study describes overall, beyond this receptor: How much clinical and demographic metadata was included differed by source and by participant, and the metadata was provided uncurated.

Material: peripheral blood. This receptor chain uses TRBV2 and TRBJ1-1; the D gene is unclear. This clonotype was obtained from a man in his fifties or sixties with active or convalescent COVID-19. The CDR3 in this case is CASSSNPGGYTEAFF. DNA sequence: TGTGCCAGCAGTTCAAACCCAGGAGGTTACACTGAAGCTTTCTTT. Supplemented by the reference TRBV2 and TRBJ1-1 proteins around the CDR3, the complete variable domain is EPEVTQTPSHQVTQMGQEVILRCVPISNHLYFYWYRQILGQKVEFLVSFYNNEISEKSEIFDDQFSVERPDGSNFTLKIRSTKLEDSAMYFCASSSNPGGYTEAFFGQGTRLTVV.